This record looks at one T cell receptor beta chain sequence and its context. Germline CDR1 is KGHDR and CDR2 is SFDVKD. The CDR3 has 13 residues. V was shortened by 7 bases and J by 6 bases, with 11 bases between the two germline ends. This sample was included in a study of blood T cell repertoires in COVID-19. About the study: Researchers got acute and convalescent COVID-19 samples from the United States, Italy and Spain.

In the original analysis: Amplified reference gene primers provided the basis for estimating nucleated cell counts. Clones were read by immunoSEQ multiplex PCR, and TCRdb kept only the in-frame ones, dropping some. That table supplies the V and J calls and clone size; D and trimming were determined from the DNA. The data contain some 300,000 clones, approximately 89% of them singletons. Donors were grouped by their self-reported clinical history. Cohort 3 recovered donors had two negative PCRs, clearance, or symptom resolution. The genes are TRBV24-1 and TRBJ2-2; unclear D gene. The TCR comes from a woman in her thirties or forties who had recovered from COVID-19. Sequenced input: PBMCs or T cells enriched from blood (not recorded which). Written as DNA, the CDR3 is TGTGCCACCAGCGCTGGTCCGGCCGGGGAGCTGTTTTTT. It specifies CATSAGPAGELFF.